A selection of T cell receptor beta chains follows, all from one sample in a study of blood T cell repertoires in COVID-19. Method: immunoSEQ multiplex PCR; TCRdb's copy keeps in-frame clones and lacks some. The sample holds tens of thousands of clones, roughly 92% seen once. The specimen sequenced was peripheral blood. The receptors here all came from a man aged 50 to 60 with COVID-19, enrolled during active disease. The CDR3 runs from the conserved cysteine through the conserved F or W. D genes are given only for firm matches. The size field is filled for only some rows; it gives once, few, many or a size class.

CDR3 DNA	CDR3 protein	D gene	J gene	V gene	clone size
TGTGCCAGAAGAACAGGGACCAATCAGCCCCAGCATTTT	CARRTGTNQPQHF	NA	TRBJ1-5	TRBV21-1	once
TGTGCCAGCAGTACCACGACTAGCGGGAAATTGAATGAGCAGTTCTTC	CASSTTTSGKLNEQFF	TRBD2	TRBJ2-1	TRBV2	NA
TGTGCCAGCAGTGTGGGGCCGGAGACCCAGTACTTC	CASSVGPETQYF	NA	TRBJ2-5	TRBV6-1	NA
TGCGCCAGCAAGCAGGGGTGGGCGGACAATGAGCAGTTCTTC	CASKQGWADNEQFF	NA	TRBJ2-1	TRBV5-1	NA
TGTGCCAGCAGCGCCCTAGGGGTCTCCTACAATGAGCAGTTCTTC	CASSALGVSYNEQFF	NA	TRBJ2-1	TRBV9	NA
TGTGCCAGCAGTTTAATTCCGGGAACTGACACTGAAGCTTTCTTT	CASSLIPGTDTEAFF	NA	TRBJ1-1	TRBV27	NA
TGTGCCAGCAGTTACTCAGGGGGAAACACTGAAGCTTTCTTT	CASSYSGGNTEAFF	NA	TRBJ1-1	TRBV6-5	NA
TGTGCCAGCAGCTTAGAAGGGGCTTCGAACACCGGGGAGCTGTTTTTT	CASSLEGASNTGELFF	NA	TRBJ2-2	TRBV7-2	NA
TGTGCCAGTGGTGGGGGCGGGAGTTCAGATACGCAGTATTTT	CASGGGGSSDTQYF	NA	TRBJ2-3	TRBV7-9	NA
TGTGCCAGCTCACCTTCGGGGTCAACTAATGAAAAACTGTTTTTT	CASSPSGSTNEKLFF	NA	TRBJ1-4	TRBV18	NA
TGTGCCTGGAGTCCAGACAGGGCCTACGAGCAGTACTTC	CAWSPDRAYEQYF	TRBD1	TRBJ2-7	TRBV30	once
TGTGCCAGCAGCTTAGTGACTAGCGGGGAGCAGTACTTC	CASSLVTSGEQYF	TRBD2	TRBJ2-7	TRBV7-8	NA
TGTGCCAGCAGTCGAAGGACTAGCGCCTCGTCCGAGCAGTACTTC	CASSRRTSASSEQYF	TRBD2	TRBJ2-7	TRBV6-2/TRBV6-3	NA
TGCAGCGTTGACTCGGAAAGGGGGGGGAACACTGAAGCTTTCTTT	CSVDSERGGNTEAFF	NA	TRBJ1-1	TRBV29-1	NA
TGTGCCAGCAGTACTAGCGGGGGTTCGTACAATGAGCAGTTCTTC	CASSTSGGSYNEQFF	TRBD2	TRBJ2-1	TRBV6-5	NA
TGTGCCAGCAGTTTGGGTAGCGGGAGGGGACAAGAGACCCAGTACTTC	CASSLGSGRGQETQYF	TRBD2	TRBJ2-5	TRBV28	NA
TGTGCCAGCAGCGACCCGTTGACAGGAGGTGGGGCCAACGTCCTGACTTTC	CASSDPLTGGGANVLTF	NA	TRBJ2-6	TRBV9	NA
TGTGCCAGCTCACAAACGGACTGGGGATACGAGCAGTACTTC	CASSQTDWGYEQYF	NA	TRBJ2-7	TRBV18	NA
TGTGCCAGCAGAGACCGGGAGATCACAGATACGCAGTATTTT	CASRDREITDTQYF	NA	TRBJ2-3	TRBV2	NA
TGTGCCAGCAGCTTGCTAGCGGGAGACTACAATGAGCAGTTCTTC	CASSLLAGDYNEQFF	TRBD2	TRBJ2-1	TRBV14	NA
TGCGCCAGCAGGCCTACGGGACACCTTAACTATGGCTACACCTTC	CASRPTGHLNYGYTF	NA	TRBJ1-2	TRBV5-1	NA
TGTGCCACCAGCAGTTGGGGGGGAGTGGGGCAAGAGACCCAGTACTTC	CATSSWGGVGQETQYF	TRBD2	TRBJ2-5	TRBV15	NA
TGTGCCAGTACCAAGGACAGGGCTAATTCACCCCTCCACTTT	CASTKDRANSPLHF	TRBD1	TRBJ1-6	TRBV19	NA
TGCAGCGTTCCGGACAGGGGGTTGGAGACCCAGTACTTC	CSVPDRGLETQYF	TRBD1	TRBJ2-5	TRBV29-1	NA
TGTGCCAGCGGGGACAGGGCGAACACCGGGGAGCTGTTTTTT	CASGDRANTGELFF	TRBD1	TRBJ2-2	TRBV6-5	NA
TGTGCCAGCAGAAAGGGGGCCAGCCAAGAGACCCAGTACTTC	CASRKGASQETQYF	TRBD1	TRBJ2-5	TRBV5-4	NA
TGCAGCGTGGGCGGGACTAGCGGTTACAATGAGCAGTTCTTC	CSVGGTSGYNEQFF	TRBD2	TRBJ2-1	TRBV29-1	NA
TGCGCCAGCAGCTTGGTTTTTGAGGGGGCTTACACCGGGGAGCTGTTTTTT	CASSLVFEGAYTGELFF	TRBD1	TRBJ2-2	TRBV5-1	NA
TGTGCCAGCAGTGGACTAGCGGGAGGGAAAATCTCCACCGGGGAGCTGTTTTTT	CASSGLAGGKISTGELFF	TRBD2	TRBJ2-2	TRBV6-1	NA
TGTGCCAGCTCACCACCGGCACAGGATACGCAGTATTTT	CASSPPAQDTQYF	NA	TRBJ2-3	TRBV18	NA
TGCGCCAGCTCTGCACAGGGCACTGGAAACACCATATATTTT	CASSAQGTGNTIYF	NA	TRBJ1-3	TRBV5-1	NA
TGTGCCAGCAGTCAAATCGACAGAGCTGAAGCTTTCTTT	CASSQIDRAEAFF	NA	TRBJ1-1	TRBV6-5	NA
TGTGCCAGCAGTCGTAGCGGGAGCGGGGGAGAGACCCAGTACTTC	CASSRSGSGGETQYF	TRBD2	TRBJ2-5	TRBV6-5	NA
TGTGCCAGCAGTTTAGCGGGAGGCTTGGGAGAGACCCAGTACTTC	CASSLAGGLGETQYF	TRBD2	TRBJ2-5	TRBV27	NA
TGTGCCAGCAGCTTAGGATATATCGGGGGAGGGGAAGATACGCAGTATTTT	CASSLGYIGGGEDTQYF	TRBD2	TRBJ2-3	TRBV11-3	NA
TGTGCCAGCAGCTTGGGTAGGACTAGCGGGGAAGAGACCCAGTACTTC	CASSLGRTSGEETQYF	TRBD2	TRBJ2-5	TRBV5-8	NA
TGTGCCAGCAGTGGACTCCGGGACTCCGTAACCTACGAGCAGTACTTC	CASSGLRDSVTYEQYF	NA	TRBJ2-7	TRBV6-1	NA
TGTGCCAGCAGACGGGACAGGGCCAATTCACCCCTCCACTTT	CASRRDRANSPLHF	TRBD1	TRBJ1-6	TRBV6-5	NA
TGTGCCAGCAGCGGTCGGGGTCGAAGCTACTCTGGAAACACCATATATTTT	CASSGRGRSYSGNTIYF	NA	TRBJ1-3	TRBV2	NA
TGTGCCATCATGGGAGGCAATGAGCAGTTCTTC	CAIMGGNEQFF	NA	TRBJ2-1	TRBV12-3/TRBV12-4	NA
TGTGCCAGCAGTTACCACAGGGTGAACACTGAAGCTTTCTTT	CASSYHRVNTEAFF	NA	TRBJ1-1	TRBV28	NA